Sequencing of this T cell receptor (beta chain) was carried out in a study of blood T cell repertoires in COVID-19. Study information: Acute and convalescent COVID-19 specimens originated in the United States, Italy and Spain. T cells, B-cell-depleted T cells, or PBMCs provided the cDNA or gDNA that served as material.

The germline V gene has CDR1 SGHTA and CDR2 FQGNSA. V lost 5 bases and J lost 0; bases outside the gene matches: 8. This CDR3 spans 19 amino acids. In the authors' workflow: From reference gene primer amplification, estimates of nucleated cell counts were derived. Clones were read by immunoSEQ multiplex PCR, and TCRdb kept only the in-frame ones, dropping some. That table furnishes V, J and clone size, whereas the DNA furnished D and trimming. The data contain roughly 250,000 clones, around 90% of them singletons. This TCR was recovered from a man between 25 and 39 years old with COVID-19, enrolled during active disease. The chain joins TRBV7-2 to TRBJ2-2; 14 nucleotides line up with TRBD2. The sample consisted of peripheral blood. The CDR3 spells CASSQGWTSGGSNTGELFF. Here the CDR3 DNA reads TGTGCCAGCAGCCAGGGGTGGACTAGCGGGGGGTCGAACACCGGGGAGCTGTTTTTT.